There are a few counts of the clone carrying this T cell receptor beta chain. CDR3 length: 15 amino acids. The ends were cut back, 2 bases at V and 1 base at J, with 15 bases in the middle. Germline V lookup: CDR1 SQVTM, CDR2 ANQGSEA. Each CDR3 protein is one row after TCRdb ran MiXCR on the 5' RACE reads. Of about 690,000 distinct CDR3 sequences listed, around 20% are singletons. These data come from a study of identical twins. These data were also reused for a study on T cells expressing NK-cell markers.

J is TRBJ2-7 and V is TRBV29-1; D is perhaps TRBD1 (5 bases). The sequenced material came from PBMCs. The clonotype comes from a woman between 18 and 30 years old in good health. CDR3 nucleotides: TGCAGCGTTGAATTTTTGGTGCAGGGATCCTACGAGCAGTACTTC. It codes for CSVEFLVQGSYEQYF.